This TCR beta chain was observed in a study of blood T cell repertoires in COVID-19. For the study at large: The United States, Italy and Spain provided the acute and convalescent COVID-19 samples. Sample material is recorded as cDNA or gDNA derived from T cells, B-cell-depleted T cells, or PBMCs.

The data were produced by immunoSEQ multiplex PCR, yet TCRdb's version contains in-frame clones alone and is incomplete. The sample lists 100,000 to 150,000 clones; 74% were seen once. The junction had 3 bases not matched to a gene; V was cut back by 5 bases and J by 0 bases. CDR3 length equals 14 residues. Germline V gives CDR1 MNHNS, CDR2 SASEGT. This rearrangement joins TRBV6-1 to TRBJ1-2; 7 bases map to TRBD1. This clonotype originated in a man in his sixties with acute or convalescent COVID-19. Sequenced: peripheral blood. The CDR3 coding sequence is TGTGCCAGCAGTTCCGGGACAGCTAACTATGGCTACACCTTC. As protein: CASSSGTANYGYTF.